This is a list of T cell receptor beta chains from one sample in a study of CD8+CD57+ T cells in acquired aplastic anemia. TCRdb used MiXCR to reprocess the reads, holding one entry per CDR3 protein. The data hold roughly 160,000 distinct CDR3 sequences, with roughly 48% observed a single time. Material for sequencing was sorted CD4+, CD8+, or CD8+CD57+ T cells (not recorded which) from PBMCs. All receptors come from a human donor with aplastic anemia. Each CDR3 is given with its conserved first and last residue. A D gene is named only where the DNA matches it firmly. The size of a clone is reported for some rows only, either as once, few or many, or as a class for expanded clones.

>TRBJ2-5|NA|NA|TRBV7-2
CASSSRGLQETQYF
TGTGCCAGCAGCTCCAGGGGACTACAAGAGACCCAGTACTTC
>TRBJ1-5|many|NA|TRBV12-3/TRBV12-4
CASSGTREGQPQHF
TGTGCCAGCAGCGGAACGCGGGAGGGTCAGCCCCAGCATTTT
>TRBJ2-2|NA|NA|TRBV7-6
CASSQVHTGELFF
TGTGCCAGCAGCCAAGTACACACCGGGGAGCTGTTTTTT
>TRBJ2-1|NA|NA|TRBV25-1
CASSEVTDYNEQFF
TGTGCCAGCAGTGAGGTGACAGATTACAATGAGCAGTTCTTC
>TRBJ2-7|many|TRBD2|TRBV7-3
CASSFRGVNEQYF
TGTGCCAGCAGCTTTCGGGGGGTCAACGAGCAGTACTTC
>TRBJ1-2|NA|TRBD1|TRBV6-5
CASSYTLGTARNYGYTF
TGTGCCAGCAGTTACACCCTAGGGACAGCACGTAACTATGGCTACACCTTC
>TRBJ2-7|many|NA|TRBV6-1
CASYLSEARYEQYF
TGTGCCAGCTACCTGAGTGAGGCCCGATACGAGCAGTACTTC
>TRBJ2-2|NA|NA|TRBV15
CATSRSTGELFF
TGTGCCACCAGCAGAAGTACCGGGGAGCTGTTTTTT
>TRBJ2-7|NA|NA|TRBV19
CASSIGGTLSYEQYF
TGTGCCAGTAGTATAGGCGGGACCCTCTCCTACGAGCAGTACTTC
>TRBJ2-7|many|NA|TRBV30
CAWSPLGGEQYF
TGTGCCTGGAGTCCGTTAGGGGGGGAGCAGTACTTC
>TRBJ1-6|many|NA|TRBV6-2/TRBV6-3
CASSYGPVDNSPLHF
TGTGCCAGCAGTTATGGTCCAGTTGATAATTCACCCCTCCACTTT